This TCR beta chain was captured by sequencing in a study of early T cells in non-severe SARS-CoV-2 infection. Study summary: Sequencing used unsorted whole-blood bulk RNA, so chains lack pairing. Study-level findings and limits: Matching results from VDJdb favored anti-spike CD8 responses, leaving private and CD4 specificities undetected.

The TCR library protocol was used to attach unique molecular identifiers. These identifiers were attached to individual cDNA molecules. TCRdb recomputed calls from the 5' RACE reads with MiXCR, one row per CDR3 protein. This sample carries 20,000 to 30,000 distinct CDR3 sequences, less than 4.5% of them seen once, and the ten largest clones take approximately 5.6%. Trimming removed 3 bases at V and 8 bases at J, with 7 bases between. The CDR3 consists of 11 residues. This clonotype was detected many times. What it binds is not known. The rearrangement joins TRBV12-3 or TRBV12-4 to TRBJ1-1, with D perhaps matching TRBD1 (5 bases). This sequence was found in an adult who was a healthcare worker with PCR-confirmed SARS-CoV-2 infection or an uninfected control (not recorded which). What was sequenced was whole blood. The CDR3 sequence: CASSLGTEAFF. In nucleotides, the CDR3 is TGTGCCAGCAGTTTGGGGACCGAAGCTTTCTTT.